This passage covers 22 T cell receptor beta chains from one sample sequenced in a study of cytomegalovirus exposure and HLA in healthy donors. TCRdb's table, derived via immunoSEQ multiplex PCR, lists solely in-frame clones and lacks some. Of 200,000 to 250,000 clones in the sample, roughly 84% were seen once. Sequencing was performed on PBMCs. All receptors derive from a woman younger than 30 in good health and CMV-seropositive.

V usage is TRBV6-6 and J usage is TRBJ1-1, with D maybe TRBD1 (6 bases). Germline CDR1 reads MNHNY; CDR2 reads SVGAGI (reference sequence). The CDR3 contains 13 residues. Trimming took off 6 bases at V and 5 bases at J, with 13 bases between the two ends. CDR3 sequence: CASSITGSTEAFF. CDR3 nucleotide sequence: TGTGCCAGCAGCATTACAGGGTCGACTGAAGCTTTCTTT.

The chain links TRBV7-9 to TRBJ1-2, with D possibly matching TRBD1 (6 bases). The germline V gene has CDR1 SEHNR and CDR2 FQNEAQ (reference sequence). The V end was cut by 5 bases, the J end by 7 bases, with 14 bases between. CDR3 length equals 13 residues. The CDR3 DNA is TGTGCCAGCAGCCTAGACAGGAAACTTGGCTACACCTTC. It encodes CASSLDRKLGYTF.

This clone was seen just once. The chain has TRBV27 and TRBJ1-2; TRBD1 matches at 8 bases. The CDR3 has 13 amino acids. With 10 bases clipped from V and 5 bases from J, the junction kept 9 bases outside the gene matches. Germline V lookup: CDR1 MNHEY, CDR2 SMNVEV (reference sequence). The CDR3 is CATRGQGVYGYTF. As DNA, the CDR3 is TGTGCCACCCGAGGACAGGGAGTTTATGGCTACACCTTC.

The V call is TRBV7-2, the J call TRBJ2-3; 10 bases are a match to TRBD2. Unmatched junction bases numbered 11, after V lost 1 base and J lost 4 bases. There are 18 residues in the CDR3. Germline V CDR1 and CDR2: SGHTA, FQGNSA. The CDR3 region is CASSLVLSSGRGSDTQYF. In DNA form, the CDR3 reads TGTGCCAGCAGCTTAGTATTGTCTAGCGGGAGAGGATCAGATACGCAGTATTTT.

CDR3 in amino acids: CSALVMSYSPVAKNIQYF. The CDR3 DNA reads TGCAGCGCCCTGGTGATGTCGTACTCCCCCGTAGCCAAAAACATTCAGTACTTC. The rearrangement uses TRBV29-1 and TRBJ2-4; D is uncertain. This CDR3 is built from 18 residues. CDR1 is SQVTM, CDR2 ANQGSEA, per germline. Between the trimmed V and J ends, which lost 7 bases and 0 bases, there was a span of 25 bases. The variable domain in full, with the rest retrieved from reference TRBV29-1 and TRBJ2-4, is SAVISQKPSRDICQRGTSLTIQCQVDSQVTMMFWYRQQPGQSLTLIATANQGSEATYESGFVIDKFPISRPNLTFSTLTVSNMSPEDSSIYLCSALVMSYSPVAKNIQYFGAGTRLSVL.

The chain couples TRBV28 to TRBJ2-7; TRBD1 matches 9 bases. V trimming: 6 bases; J trimming: 7 bases; junction bases outside the gene matches: 10. Germline-derived CDR1 and CDR2 are MDHEN and SYDVKM. The CDR3 runs 14 residues. Here the CDR3 reads CASRKPGQGEEQYF. For the CDR3, the DNA is TGTGCCAGCAGGAAGCCGGGACAGGGAGAAGAGCAGTACTTC.

This clone was seen a single time. V gene TRBV19 combines with J gene TRBJ2-1; 10 bases are a match to TRBD2. This CDR3 region has 15 residues. Losses at the gene ends were 5 bases for V and 4 bases for J; bases not matched to a gene: 5. CDR1 LNHDA and CDR2 SQIVND come from the germline V gene (reference sequence). CDR3 coding DNA: TGTGCCAGTAGTCTTACTAGCGGGGATTACAATGAGCAGTTCTTC. This translates into CASSLTSGDYNEQFF.

CDR3 DNA sequence: TGCGCCAGCAGCCGGGGTTTAGAAGCCTACGAGCAGTACTTC. Translation gives CASSRGLEAYEQYF. This chain joins TRBV5-1 and TRBJ2-7; weak D call: TRBD2 (5 bases). This CDR3 has 14 amino acids. Trimming removed 4 bases at V and 2 bases at J, with 13 bases between. The V gene's germline CDR1 is SGHRS and CDR2 YFSETQ.

The V gene is TRBV29-1, the J gene TRBJ1-2, with a weak D call TRBD1 (6 bases). Per the germline V gene, CDR1 is SQVTM and CDR2 is ANQGSEA. V lost 3 bases and J lost 2, with 22 bases in between. CDR3 length equals 17 residues. CDR3 sequence: CSVESLNRGTGNYGYTF. The CDR3 bases are TGCAGCGTTGAGTCGTTGAATAGGGGTACAGGGAACTATGGCTACACCTTC.

The gene calls are TRBV6-6 and TRBJ2-7; unclear D gene. Germline assignment: CDR1 MNHNY and CDR2 SVGAGI (reference sequence). Trimming cost V 6 bases and J 3 bases, with 15 bases left between them. The CDR3 loop spans 14 amino acids. In DNA, the CDR3 is TGTGCCAGCAGACTCCGAGTTTCAAACTACGAGCAGTACTTC. It yields the protein CASRLRVSNYEQYF.

The chain employs TRBV5-6 and TRBJ2-5; a possible D gene is TRBD1 (5 bases). V was cut by 4 bases and J by 2 bases, with 12 bases left in between. The CDR3 contains 14 residues. Germline V gene data show CDR1 as SGHDT and CDR2 as YYEEEE. CDR3 sequence (DNA): TGTGCCAGCAGCCTGTCAACAGGACAAGAGACCCAGTACTTC. Its protein is CASSLSTGQETQYF.

The gene calls are TRBV29-1 and TRBJ1-2; 8 nucleotides match TRBD1. Germline lookup yields CDR1 SQVTM and CDR2 ANQGSEA. V dropped 3 bases and J dropped 3; count of bases not matched to a gene: 9. The CDR3 loop spans 15 amino acids. CDR3 region: CSVDGVTQGDYGYTF. Written as DNA, the CDR3 is TGCAGCGTTGACGGGGTCACACAGGGGGACTATGGCTACACCTTC.

This chain links TRBV4-2 with TRBJ2-7; 7 bases line up with TRBD1. Germline assignment: CDR1 LGHNA and CDR2 YNFKEQ. With 3 bases clipped from V and 0 bases from J, the junction kept 14 bases outside the gene matches. CDR3 length equals 18 residues. Here the CDR3 DNA reads TGTGCCAGCAGCCAGACCCCGCAGGGACAGCGCGCCTCCTACGAGCAGTACTTC. Translated, it gives CASSQTPQGQRASYEQYF.

Here the CDR3 reads CASSFGTGRDGYTF. As DNA, the CDR3 is TGTGCCAGCAGCTTCGGGACAGGGAGAGATGGCTACACCTTC. This chain uses TRBV7-9 with TRBJ1-2; TRBD1 matches 9 bases. Germline V gene sequence: CDR1 SEHNR, CDR2 FQNEAQ (reference sequence). The CDR3 has 14 amino acids. V shed 3 bases, J shed 6 bases, and the junction held 5 bases outside the gene matches.

This chain links TRBV6-1 with TRBJ2-7; 9 bases line up with TRBD2. Per the germline V gene, CDR1 is MNHNS and CDR2 is SASEGT. The CDR3 extends over 15 amino acids. Unmatched junction bases numbered 9, after V lost 6 bases and J lost 3 bases. The CDR3 region has the DNA TGTGCCAGCAGGGCTGTCAGCGGGAGGCTCTACGAGCAGTACTTC. Translated: CASRAVSGRLYEQYF.

The chain recombines TRBV6-5 with TRBJ2-3; TRBD2 aligns across 11 bases. Germline V gene sequence: CDR1 MNHEY, CDR2 SVGAGI. V was clipped by 0 bases and J by 6 bases; unmatched bases: 5. The CDR3 extends over 16 amino acids. As DNA, the CDR3 is TGTGCCAGCAGTTACTCGCTAGCGGGAGGTGGGGATACGCAGTATTTT. It yields the protein CASSYSLAGGGDTQYF.

For the CDR3, the DNA is TGTGCCAGCAGCTTTGGACAGGGCCATCGGCCCCAGCATTTT. Its translation is CASSFGQGHRPQHF. The genes are TRBV11-2 and TRBJ1-5; TRBD1 matches 8 bases. The CDR3 runs 14 residues. Germline trimming cut 3 bases from V and 9 bases from J; bases unmatched to any gene: 7. Germline V lookup: CDR1 SGHAT, CDR2 FQNNGV.

The chain combines TRBV5-1 with TRBJ1-5; no definite D call. The CDR3 has 15 residues. CDR1 SGHRS and CDR2 YFSETQ come from the germline V gene. Trimming took off 4 bases at V and 6 bases at J, with 17 bases between the two ends. Here the CDR3 reads CASSPLPGGGQPQHF. DNA for the CDR3: TGCGCCAGCAGCCCGCTCCCCGGCGGAGGTCAGCCCCAGCATTTT.

This clone has a single count. The gene calls are TRBV27 and TRBJ2-7; TRBD1 matches at 7 bases. The CDR3 is made up of 14 amino acids. V lost 5 bases, J lost 5 bases, and 9 bases stayed unmatched. Germline CDR1 and CDR2: MNHEY and SMNVEV (reference sequence). CDR3 DNA sequence: TGTGCCAGCAGTGTTGGGACAGATAGTCACGAGCAGTACTTC. As protein: CASSVGTDSHEQYF.

V is TRBV29-1 and J is TRBJ2-7; 7 bases line up with TRBD1. CDR1 and CDR2 from the germline V gene are SQVTM and ANQGSEA. CDR3 size: 15 residues. The ends lost 0 bases at V and 2 bases at J; junction bases unmatched: 7. DNA of the CDR3: TGCAGCGTTGAAGATACAGGGGCCAGTACCTACGAGCAGTACTTC. Translated: CSVEDTGASTYEQYF.

The chain uses TRBV11-2 and TRBJ1-1, with D perhaps TRBD1 (6 bases). From germline, CDR1 is SGHAT and CDR2 FQNNGV. V was trimmed by 4 bases and J by 5 bases, leaving 14 bases between them. This CDR3 is built from 14 residues. Here the CDR3 reads CASSWGLRRTEAFF. DNA for the CDR3: TGTGCCAGCAGCTGGGGGCTCAGAAGGACTGAAGCTTTCTTT.

V usage is TRBV5-1 and J usage is TRBJ1-5; the D is unclear. V was cut by 0 bases and J by 7 bases, with 8 bases left in between. Germline V gene sequence: CDR1 SGHRS, CDR2 YFSETQ. CDR3 length: 13 amino acids. The CDR3 DNA sequence: TGCGCCAGCAGCTTGGACGGGGTCCAGCCCCAGCATTTT. Its protein product is CASSLDGVQPQHF.